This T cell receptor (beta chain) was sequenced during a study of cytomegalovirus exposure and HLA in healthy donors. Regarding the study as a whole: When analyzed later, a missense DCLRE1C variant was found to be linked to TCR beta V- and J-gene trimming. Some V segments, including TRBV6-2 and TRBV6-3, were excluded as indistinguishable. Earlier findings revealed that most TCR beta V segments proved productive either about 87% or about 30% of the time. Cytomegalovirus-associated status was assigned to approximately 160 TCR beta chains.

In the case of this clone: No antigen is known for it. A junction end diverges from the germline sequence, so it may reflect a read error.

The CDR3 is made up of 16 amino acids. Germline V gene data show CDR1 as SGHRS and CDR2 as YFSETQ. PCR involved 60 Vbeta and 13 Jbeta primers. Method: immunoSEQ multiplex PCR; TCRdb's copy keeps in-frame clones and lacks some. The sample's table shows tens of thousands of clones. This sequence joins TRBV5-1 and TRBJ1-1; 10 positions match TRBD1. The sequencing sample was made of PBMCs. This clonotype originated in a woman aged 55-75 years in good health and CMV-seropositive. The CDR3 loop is CASSLRPIGTGAEDFF. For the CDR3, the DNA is TGCGCCAGCAGCCTTCGCCCCATCGGGACAGGGGCTGAAGATTTCTTT.